Listed below are T cell receptor beta chains from one sample, sequenced in a study of CD8 T cells in Susac syndrome. TCRdb used MiXCR to reprocess the immunoSEQ multiplex PCR reads, holding one entry per CDR3 protein. The top ten hold 0.62% of the sample, which has around 90,000 distinct CDR3 sequences, 95% to 96% seen once. The sample was CD8+ T cells from PBMCs. These receptors came from a human donor with Susac syndrome. CDR3s include the opening cysteine and the closing phenylalanine or tryptophan. A D gene is named only where the DNA matches it firmly. Clone size is stated in some rows and not others, as once, few, many or a class when expanded.

size | J | D | V | CDR3 | DNA
- | TRBJ2-7 | - | TRBV2 | CASSQQGENYEQYF | TGTGCCAGCAGCCAGCAGGGTGAAAACTACGAGCAGTACTTC
- | TRBJ2-1 | - | TRBV15 | CATAARLANPPPLNEQFF | TGTGCCACCGCTGCCCGGCTAGCCAATCCACCCCCACTCAATGAGCAGTTCTTC
- | TRBJ1-6 | TRBD1 | TRBV5-1 | CASSREGGQNPPLHF | TGCGCCAGCAGCCGGGAGGGGGGACAGAATCCACCCCTCCACTTT
- | TRBJ1-2 | - | TRBV28 | CASSPSTDGYTF | TGTGCCAGCAGTCCCTCAACAGACGGCTACACCTTC
- | TRBJ2-7 | - | TRBV30 | CAWSSTVEQYF | TGTGCCTGGAGTTCTACGGTGGAGCAGTACTTC
- | TRBJ2-3 | - | TRBV9 | CASSVKVIDTQYF | TGTGCCAGCAGCGTCAAGGTAATAGATACGCAGTATTTT
- | TRBJ2-7 | - | TRBV4-3 | CASSQSGSKHEQYF | TGCGCCAGCAGCCAGTCAGGTTCGAAACACGAGCAGTACTTC
- | TRBJ2-5 | - | TRBV5-4 | CASGLGTETQYF | TGTGCCAGTGGGTTGGGTACAGAGACCCAGTACTTC
once | TRBJ2-3 | - | TRBV9 | CASSGGLSTDTQYF | TGTGCCAGCTCAGGGGGGCTGAGCACAGATACGCAGTATTTT
- | TRBJ1-2 | - | TRBV20-1 | CSARVGNTF | TGCAGTGCTAGAGTAGGGAACACCTTC
- | TRBJ2-7 | - | TRBV29-1 | CSVEEAGSSYEQYF | TGCAGCGTTGAAGAGGCAGGGAGCTCCTACGAGCAGTACTTC